There are many counts of the clone carrying this T cell receptor (beta chain). Antigen: not known. TCR cDNA, made by 5'RACE template switching, carried an added universal primer site and UMIs. TCRdb fed the 5' RACE reads into MiXCR, producing one record per CDR3 protein. The profile shows some 400,000 distinct CDR3 sequences, 6.2% of them singletons. This specimen belongs to a study of T cells after yellow fever vaccination. Study results and limitations: Most primary-vaccination clones reappeared after the booster (more than 95% CD4, more than 70% CD8). A limited proportion of clonotypes was detected within both the CD4 and CD8 compartments. Contaminating bulk clonotypes could be abundant in FACS-sorted repertoires.

The sample here was PBMCs, taken 5 days after the yellow fever booster vaccination. The sequence derives from a man aged 25-45 years who received the YFV17D yellow fever vaccine.

The CDR3: CASSFGGTGELFF. CDR3 in DNA: TGTGCCAGCAGTTTCGGTGGCACCGGGGAGCTGTTTTTT. The chain recombines TRBV12-3 or TRBV12-4 with TRBJ2-2; no clear D gene. V was cut by 3 bases and J by 4 bases, with 6 bases left in between. This CDR3 has 13 residues.